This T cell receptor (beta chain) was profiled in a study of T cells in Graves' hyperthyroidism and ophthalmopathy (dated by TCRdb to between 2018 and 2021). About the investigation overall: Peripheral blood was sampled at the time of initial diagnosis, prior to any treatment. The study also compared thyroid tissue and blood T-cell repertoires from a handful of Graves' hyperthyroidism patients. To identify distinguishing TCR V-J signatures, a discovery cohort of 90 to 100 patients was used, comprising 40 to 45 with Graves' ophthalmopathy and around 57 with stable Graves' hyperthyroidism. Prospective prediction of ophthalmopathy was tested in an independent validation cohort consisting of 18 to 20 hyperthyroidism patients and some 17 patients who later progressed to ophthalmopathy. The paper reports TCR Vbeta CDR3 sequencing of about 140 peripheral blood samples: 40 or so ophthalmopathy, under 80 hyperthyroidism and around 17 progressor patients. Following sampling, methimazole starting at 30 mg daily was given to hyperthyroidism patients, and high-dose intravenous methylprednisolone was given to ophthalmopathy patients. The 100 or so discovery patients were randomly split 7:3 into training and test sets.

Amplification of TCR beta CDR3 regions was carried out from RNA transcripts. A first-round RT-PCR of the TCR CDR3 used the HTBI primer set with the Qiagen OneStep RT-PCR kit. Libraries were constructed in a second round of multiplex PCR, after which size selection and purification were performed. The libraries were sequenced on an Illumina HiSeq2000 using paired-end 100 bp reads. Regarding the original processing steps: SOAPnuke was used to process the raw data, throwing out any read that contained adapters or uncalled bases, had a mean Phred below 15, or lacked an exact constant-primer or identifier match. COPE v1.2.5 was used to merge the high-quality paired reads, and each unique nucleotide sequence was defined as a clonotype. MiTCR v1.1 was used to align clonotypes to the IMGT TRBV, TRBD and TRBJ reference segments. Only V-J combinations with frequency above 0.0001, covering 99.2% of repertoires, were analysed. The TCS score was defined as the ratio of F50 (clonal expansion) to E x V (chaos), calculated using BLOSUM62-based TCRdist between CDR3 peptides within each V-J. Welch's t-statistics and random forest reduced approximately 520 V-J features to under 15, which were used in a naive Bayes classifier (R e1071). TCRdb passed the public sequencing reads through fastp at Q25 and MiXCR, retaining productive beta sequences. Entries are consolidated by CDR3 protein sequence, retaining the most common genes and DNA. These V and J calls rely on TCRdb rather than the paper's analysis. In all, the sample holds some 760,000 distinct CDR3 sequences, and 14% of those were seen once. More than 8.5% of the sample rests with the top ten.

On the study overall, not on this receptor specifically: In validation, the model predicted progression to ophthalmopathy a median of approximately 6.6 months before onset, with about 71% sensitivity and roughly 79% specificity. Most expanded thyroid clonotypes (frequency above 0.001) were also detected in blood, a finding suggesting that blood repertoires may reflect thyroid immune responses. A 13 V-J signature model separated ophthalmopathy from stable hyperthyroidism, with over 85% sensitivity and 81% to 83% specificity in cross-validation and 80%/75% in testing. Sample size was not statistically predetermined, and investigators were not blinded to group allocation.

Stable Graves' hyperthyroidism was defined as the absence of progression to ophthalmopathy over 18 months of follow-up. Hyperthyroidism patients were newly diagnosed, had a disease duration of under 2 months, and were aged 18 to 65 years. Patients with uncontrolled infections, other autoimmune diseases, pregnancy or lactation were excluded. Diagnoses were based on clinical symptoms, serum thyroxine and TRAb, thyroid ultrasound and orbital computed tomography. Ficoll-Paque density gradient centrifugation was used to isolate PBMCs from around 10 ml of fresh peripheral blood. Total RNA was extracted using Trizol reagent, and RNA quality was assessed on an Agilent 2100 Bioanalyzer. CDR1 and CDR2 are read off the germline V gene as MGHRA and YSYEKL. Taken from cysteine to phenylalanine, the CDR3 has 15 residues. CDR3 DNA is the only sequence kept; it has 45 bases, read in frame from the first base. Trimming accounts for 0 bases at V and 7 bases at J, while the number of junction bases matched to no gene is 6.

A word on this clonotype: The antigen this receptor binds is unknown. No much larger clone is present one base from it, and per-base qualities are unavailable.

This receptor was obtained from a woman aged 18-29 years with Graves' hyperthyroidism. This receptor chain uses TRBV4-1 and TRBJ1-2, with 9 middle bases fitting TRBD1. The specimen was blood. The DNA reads TGCGCCAGCAGCCAAGAGTACAGGGGGCGGGGTGGCTACACCTTC. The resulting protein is CASSQEYRGRGGYTF.